This entry features one T cell receptor beta chain sequence. The CDR3 contains 18 residues. Trimming removed 0 bases at V and 4 bases at J, with 19 bases between. Germline assignment: CDR1 LNHNV and CDR2 YYDKDF (reference sequence). The entry originates in a study of response to subunit inactivated influenza vaccine. TCRdb redid the calling of the RT-PCR reads with MiXCR, one entry per CDR3 protein. The sample shows 650,000 to 800,000 distinct CDR3 sequences, approximately 15% of them seen only once. This chain links TRBV15 with TRBJ1-3; the D is unclear. The sequencing used PBMCs from blood, collected around 15 days before vaccination. This TCR was sampled from a man aged 50 to 59 who received an inactivated influenza vaccine. The CDR3 region has the DNA TGTGCCACCAGCAGAGAACGTTGGGTTAAGGGTGAAGGAAACACCATATATTTT. Its translation is CATSRERWVKGEGNTIYF.